This is a list of T cell receptor beta chains from one sample in a study of T cell responses to AZD1222 COVID-19 vaccine. Repertoires were generated with immunoSEQ multiplex PCR, while TCRdb's copy carries only in-frame clones and drops some. The sample has 100,000 to 150,000 clones, 70% to 90% seen once; the top ten hold roughly 1.6%. The sample here was peripheral blood, taken on day 0 of AZD1222 vaccination. These receptors originate from an adult in good health. Both conserved end residues are part of each CDR3. D genes are given only for firm matches. Size is omitted from some rows. Given values are once, few, many or a class for expanded clones.

d_gene | abundance | j_gene | v_gene | CDR3aa
TRBD1 | once | TRBJ2-5 | TRBV25-1 | CASRTGQETQYF
- | - | TRBJ1-1 | TRBV19 | CATMQSPWGDTEAFF
- | - | TRBJ1-1 | TRBV27 | CASQKGPWDTEAFF
- | - | TRBJ1-5 | TRBV27 | CASSLFGARRGNQPQHF
- | - | TRBJ2-1 | TRBV5-6 | CASSSSRGDEQFF
- | few | TRBJ1-3 | TRBV4-1 | CASSQALTYSGNTIYF
- | - | TRBJ1-1 | TRBV12-3/TRBV12-4 | CASSRLTEAFF
- | few | TRBJ2-5 | TRBV20-1 | CSASQGRDTETQYF
TRBD1 | - | TRBJ2-5 | TRBV6-6 | CASSRRRGTGGLETQYF
TRBD2 | - | TRBJ2-1 | TRBV19 | CASSIGLAGGTDEQFF
TRBD1 | few | TRBJ1-4 | TRBV9 | CASSRGLGNEKLFF
- | medium-sized | TRBJ1-5 | TRBV6-1 | CASSEPGISNQPQHF
- | - | TRBJ1-2 | TRBV9 | CASRDSSYGYTF
- | - | TRBJ1-5 | TRBV6-5 | CASSSEVRGNQPQHF
TRBD2 | - | TRBJ2-7 | TRBV7-7 | CASSLALAGGPYEQYF
- | - | TRBJ2-7 | TRBV19 | CASSKTGTDESYEQYF
- | - | TRBJ1-1 | TRBV5-1 | CASSSEGTGGTEAFF
- | - | TRBJ1-1 | TRBV7-2 | CASSLPIRGKWNTEAFF
TRBD1 | - | TRBJ1-3 | TRBV19 | CASNRDRSSGNTIYF
- | - | TRBJ2-2 | TRBV5-6 | CASSLGTANTGELFF
- | - | TRBJ2-6 | TRBV5-4 | CASSFPRGRASGANVLTF
- | few | TRBJ2-3 | TRBV6-5 | CASSQRPTDTQYF
TRBD2 | - | TRBJ2-4 | TRBV3-1/TRBV3-2 | CASSQVSGRGENIQYF
- | once | TRBJ1-4 | TRBV9 | CASSVGSGTSHEKLFF
TRBD1 | - | TRBJ1-1 | TRBV6-6 | CASIDRVPEAFF
- | - | TRBJ1-1 | TRBV9 | CASSVGDLRQGTEAFF
- | - | TRBJ1-1 | TRBV19 | CASHPGGYTEAFF
- | - | TRBJ2-1 | TRBV7-2 | CASSLRIQRNRGSYNEQFF
TRBD2 | - | TRBJ2-2 | TRBV9 | CASSVGTSGNTGELFF
- | - | TRBJ1-2 | TRBV25-1 | CAKRRGGFYTF
TRBD2 | - | TRBJ2-3 | TRBV7-3 | CASSLPTGTSGRAVGTDTQYF
TRBD2 | - | TRBJ2-3 | TRBV2 | CATNGRGSTDTQYF
- | - | TRBJ1-3 | TRBV4-1 | CASRGTSSGNTIYF
- | - | TRBJ1-4 | TRBV4-1 | CASSQAYEKLFF
TRBD1 | once | TRBJ2-5 | TRBV9 | CASSVGDRLTQETQYF
TRBD1 | - | TRBJ1-1 | TRBV9 | CASSLDRGIGTEAFF
- | - | TRBJ1-5 | TRBV10-3 | CAISSGAGNQPQHF
- | once | TRBJ1-3 | TRBV6-5 | CASAGEPPSGNTIYF
TRBD1 | - | TRBJ1-1 | TRBV4-2 | CASSQAGTDGPEAFF
- | - | TRBJ2-3 | TRBV7-9 | CASSLSRLSRLLYTDTQYF
- | - | TRBJ2-7 | TRBV28 | CASRFTGAAYEQYF
TRBD2 | - | TRBJ2-2 | TRBV7-3 | CASSTGLAGTRELFF
- | - | TRBJ2-5 | TRBV20-1 | CSASAGGQETQYF
- | - | TRBJ1-2 | TRBV6-1 | CASSEPYYGYTF
- | few | TRBJ2-7 | TRBV11-3 | CASSRGGEEQYF
- | - | TRBJ1-5 | TRBV30 | CAWAGSSNQPQHF
- | - | TRBJ2-1 | TRBV4-1 | CASSKTTSHEQFF
- | - | TRBJ2-4 | TRBV10-2 | CASSEWASGVTKNIQYF
- | once | TRBJ1-5 | TRBV27 | CASSLELNQPQHF
- | - | TRBJ2-7 | TRBV9 | CASSVGVGVEQYF
- | - | TRBJ1-2 | TRBV15 | CATSRDLGSNYGYTF
- | - | TRBJ2-6 | TRBV3-1/TRBV3-2 | CASSQAGVGANVLTF
- | - | TRBJ1-1 | TRBV19 | CASSTRQEDTEAFF
TRBD2 | - | TRBJ2-1 | TRBV20-1 | CSASRAGHNEQFF
- | few | TRBJ1-2 | TRBV5-1 | CASSLGTGGAVVGGYTF